This TCR beta chain was recorded in a study of shared clonotypes between healthy human individuals. Loaded into unsorted PBMC replicate PCRs was around 300 ng DNA, approximately 33,000 T cell genomes. Original handling: ImmunoSEQ sequences covered only the junction and lacked quality scores; filtering therefore differed. Using immunoSEQ multiplex PCR, the repertoire was profiled, and TCRdb retains in-frame clones only, with some absent. V and J calls and clone size are given by that table; D and trimming were obtained from the DNA. The sample lists more than 450,000 clones; around 74% were seen once. Trimming took 6 bases from V and 9 from J, leaving 17 bases between them. Per the germline V gene, CDR1 is MGHDK and CDR2 is SYGVNS. This CDR3 has 13 amino acids. Genomic DNA, for the unsorted samples, came from about 90 million PBMCs.

The sequence derives from a woman aged 40 to 49 in good health. Some clones in this sample may be carry-over from other donors' samples. The V gene is TRBV25-1, the J gene TRBJ2-5; D gene ambiguous. The sequenced sample consisted of PBMCs. CDR3 amino acids: CASSDRPVRAQYF. In DNA form, the CDR3 reads TGTGCCAGCAGCGATCGGCCAGTTCGGGCCCAGTACTTC.